The text below deals with one TCR beta chain. Its matching antigen is unknown. This specimen belongs to a study of T cells in localized non-small cell lung cancer. Overall study findings and caveats: Adjacent uninvolved lung had the highest clonality, suggesting focused antigen responses.

CDR3 length: 16 amino acids. Trimming took off 2 bases at V and 3 bases at J, with 14 bases between the two ends. Germline CDR1 is LGHNA and CDR2 is YNFKEQ. Profiled with immunoSEQ multiplex PCR; TCRdb holds only in-frame clones, not every one. The sample consists of about 72,000 clones, roughly 81% of them appearing once. The sample in question was peripheral blood, obtained before any cancer treatment. This TCR came from a female donor older than 55 with stage I lung adenocarcinoma. The chain couples TRBV4-2 to TRBJ1-5; perhaps TRBD1 as D (5 bases). CDR3 loop: CASSQPAGRNNQPQHF. In nucleotides, the CDR3 is TGTGCCAGCAGCCAACCGGCGGGACGGAACAATCAGCCCCAGCATTTT.